Shown below are 23 T cell receptor beta chains from a single sample sequenced in a study of blood T cell repertoires in COVID-19. Some clones are missing from TCRdb's copy, which holds only in-frame ones; the method was immunoSEQ multiplex PCR. The sample has 350,000 to 450,000 clones, approximately 91% seen once; the top ten hold more than 0.85%. Sample: PBMCs or T cells enriched from blood (not recorded which). The receptor source for this set is a woman in her thirties or forties who had been exposed to COVID-19.

J is TRBJ2-1 and V is TRBV6-5; the match to TRBD2 covers 8 bases. With 4 bases clipped from V and 8 bases from J, the junction kept 13 bases outside the gene matches. Germline CDR1 reads MNHEY; CDR2 reads SVGAGI. The CDR3 has 16 amino acids. The CDR3 DNA follows: TGTGCCAGCAGTTCTGCGGGGGGCTCCCCAAGGGATGAGCAGTTCTTC. Amino acids: CASSSAGGSPRDEQFF.

The DNA for the CDR3 is TGTGCCAGTAGTATTACGGTCTATTCCTCCTACGAGCAGTACTTC. It specifies CASSITVYSSYEQYF. The chain employs TRBV19 and TRBJ2-7; D is uncertain. Germline V CDR1 and CDR2: LNHDA, SQIVND (reference sequence). V was cut by 3 bases and J by 0 bases, with 12 bases left in between. This CDR3 has 15 residues.

The chain joins TRBV11-2 to TRBJ1-6; no definite D call. The germline V gene encodes CDR1 SGHAT and CDR2 FQNNGV. CDR3 length equals 12 residues. Trimming pared 5 bases from V and 10 bases from J, leaving 9 bases between. The chain's CDR3 is CASSTISSPLHF. CDR3 in DNA: TGTGCCAGCAGCACTATCTCCTCACCCCTCCACTTT.

The rearrangement links TRBV12-3 or TRBV12-4 to TRBJ1-6; no definite D call. There are 12 residues in the CDR3. V was shortened by 5 bases and J by 7 bases, with 6 bases between the two germline ends. Here the CDR3 reads CASSNPNSPLHF. As DNA, the CDR3 is TGTGCCAGCAGTAATCCAAATTCACCCCTCCACTTT.

The V and J genes are TRBV7-8 and TRBJ1-3; D possibly corresponds to TRBD1 (5 bases). V shed 7 bases and J shed 0 bases, with 19 bases lying between them. Germline assignment: CDR1 SGHVS and CDR2 FQNEAQ. The CDR3 totals 17 residues. The CDR3 loop reads CASTAPGRGVSGNTIYF. CDR3 coding DNA: TGTGCCAGCACAGCCCCCGGGAGGGGAGTCTCTGGAAACACCATATATTTT.

This chain joins TRBV7-9 and TRBJ2-1, with 7 bases fitting TRBD2. Germline-derived CDR1 and CDR2 are SEHNR and FQNEAQ (reference sequence). V was clipped by 0 bases and J by 8 bases; unmatched bases: 7. This CDR3 region has 15 residues. The CDR3 sequence: CASSLAGGVYHEQFF. The CDR3 bases are TGTGCCAGCAGCTTAGCGGGAGGGGTGTATCATGAGCAGTTCTTC.

This chain connects TRBV7-2 to TRBJ1-1; maybe TRBD1 (6 bases). The CDR3 extends over 14 amino acids. CDR1 SGHTA and CDR2 FQGNSA come from the germline V gene. V shed 2 bases and J shed 5 bases, with 12 bases lying between them. CDR3 residues: CASSLQGSRTEAFF. The CDR3 nucleotides read TGTGCCAGCAGCTTACAGGGGTCGCGGACTGAAGCTTTCTTT.

This chain connects TRBV5-1 to TRBJ2-5; 9 bases map to TRBD2. Germline values: CDR1 SGHRS, CDR2 YFSETQ. V shed 4 bases, J shed 4 bases, and the junction held 11 bases outside the gene matches. This CDR3 is built from 16 residues. This CDR3 reads CASSPGGSGGSETQYF. The CDR3, as DNA: TGCGCCAGCAGCCCTGGCGGCAGCGGGGGGTCAGAGACCCAGTACTTC.

The chain links TRBV2 to TRBJ1-5, with D perhaps matching TRBD1 (6 bases). V dropped 7 bases and J dropped 6 bases, with 16 bases sitting between them. CDR3 size: 14 residues. Germline-derived CDR1 and CDR2 are SNHLY and FYNNEI. CDR3 sequence reads: CASNRDGQGQPQHF. In DNA form, the CDR3 reads TGTGCCAGCAACAGGGATGGTCAAGGTCAGCCCCAGCATTTT.

This rearrangement joins TRBV7-3 to TRBJ1-2, with TRBD1 matching 10 bases. CDR1 is SGHTA, CDR2 FQGTGA, per germline. The CDR3 covers 16 residues. V shed 2 bases, J shed 8 bases, and the junction held 11 bases outside the gene matches. CDR3 nucleotides: TGTGCCAGCAGCTTACGGGGACAGGGGCCCCGGGAGGGCTACACCTTC. Translating gives CASSLRGQGPREGYTF.

The chain joins TRBV19 to TRBJ2-2, with 14 bases matching TRBD2. The CDR3 spans 14 residues. Looked up from germline, CDR1 is LNHDA and CDR2 is SQIVND (reference sequence). The V segment lost 9 bases and the J segment 5 bases; nucleotides outside the gene matches: 2. CDR3 amino acids: CASRTSGGTGELFF. The CDR3 coding sequence is TGTGCCAGCCGGACTAGCGGGGGGACCGGGGAGCTGTTTTTT.

This chain uses TRBV24-1 with TRBJ1-2; weak D call: TRBD1 (6 bases). Deletions cut 4 bases from V and 4 bases from J, with 15 bases between. In germline, CDR1 is KGHDR, CDR2 SFDVKD. CDR3 length equals 15 residues. CDR3 sequence: CATSDRGQSGYGYTF. CDR3 nucleotides: TGTGCCACCAGTGACCGAGGACAGTCGGGCTATGGCTACACCTTC.

The chain combines TRBV5-6 with TRBJ2-7, with D unresolved. CDR1 and CDR2 (germline): SGHDT, YYEEEE. The CDR3 has 14 amino acids. The V and J ends lost 4 bases and 2 bases respectively, with 13 bases between them. The CDR3: CASSPHVSAYEQYF. The CDR3 nucleotides read TGTGCCAGCAGCCCCCATGTATCAGCCTACGAGCAGTACTTC. The whole variable domain, filled in from reference TRBV5-6 and TRBJ2-7, reads DAGVTQSPTHLIKTRGQQVTLRCSPKSGHDTVSWYQQALGQGPQFIFQYYEEEERQRGNFPDRFSGHQFPNYSSELNVNALLLGDSALYLCASSPHVSAYEQYFGPGTRLTVT.

The chain joins TRBV24-1 to TRBJ2-3; 10 positions agree with TRBD1. The CDR3 contains 17 residues. After removal of 0 bases from V and 5 bases from J, the junction contained 7 bases not matched to a gene. Germline CDR1 KGHDR, CDR2 SFDVKD. As DNA, the CDR3 is TGTGCCACCAGTGATTTGGGGACAGGGGTGGATGGAGATACGCAGTATTTT. Amino acid sequence: CATSDLGTGVDGDTQYF.

This clone was seen only a few times. The V call is TRBV15, the J call TRBJ1-3, with unresolved D. Per germline, CDR1 LNHNV and CDR2 YYDKDF (reference sequence). Between the trimmed V and J ends, which lost 3 bases and 5 bases, there was a span of 14 bases. CDR3 length equals 15 residues. CDR3 nucleotides: TGTGCCACCAGCAGTCAACCGGGTCGGAGAAACACCATATATTTT. Translated, it gives CATSSQPGRRNTIYF.

V gene TRBV5-4 combines with J gene TRBJ1-1, with D perhaps matching TRBD1 (6 bases). The V gene lost 2 bases and the J gene lost 2 bases, with 10 bases spanning the gap. CDR3 length: 14 residues. Germline V CDR1 and CDR2: SGHNT, YYREEE (reference sequence). This chain's CDR3 is CASSFSQGNTEAFF. The CDR3 nucleotides are TGTGCCAGCAGCTTTTCACAGGGAAACACTGAAGCTTTCTTT. Based on the CDR3 plus reference TRBV5-4 and TRBJ1-1, the full variable domain is ETGVTQSPTHLIKTRGQQVTLRCSSQSGHNTVSWYQQALGQGPQFIFQYYREEENGRGNFPPRFSGLQFPNYSSELNVNALELDDSALYLCASSFSQGNTEAFFGQGTRLTVV.

The chain combines TRBV7-9 with TRBJ1-2; TRBD1 aligns across 7 bases. CDR1 and CDR2 (germline): SEHNR, FQNEAQ (reference sequence). The trim removed 5 bases at V and 0 bases at J, leaving 15 bases unmatched. The CDR3 has 18 amino acids. For the CDR3, the DNA is TGTGCCAGCAGCCGACTTACTGGGACAGCAACTTCTAACTATGGCTACACCTTC. This gives the protein CASSRLTGTATSNYGYTF. Based on the CDR3 plus reference TRBV7-9 and TRBJ1-2, the full variable domain is DTGVSQNPRHKITKRGQNVTFRCDPISEHNRLYWYRQTLGQGPEFLTYFQNEAQLEKSRLLSDRFSAERPKGSFSTLEIQRTEQGDSAMYLCASSRLTGTATSNYGYTFGSGTRLTVV.

V and J are TRBV2 and TRBJ2-2; 14 bases agree with TRBD2. CDR3 length equals 17 residues. After removal of 3 bases from V and 5 bases from J, the junction contained 5 bases not matched to a gene. CDR1 and CDR2 from the germline V gene are SNHLY and FYNNEI. CDR3 region: CASSEIRLAGGTGELFF. The CDR3 DNA follows: TGTGCCAGCAGTGAGATCCGACTAGCGGGGGGGACCGGGGAGCTGTTTTTT. The complete variable domain, with remaining parts taken from reference TRBV2 and TRBJ2-2, reads EPEVTQTPSHQVTQMGQEVILRCVPISNHLYFYWYRQILGQKVEFLVSFYNNEISEKSEIFDDQFSVERPDGSNFTLKIRSTKLEDSAMYFCASSEIRLAGGTGELFFGEGSRLTVL.

V is TRBV5-1 and J is TRBJ1-1, with D tentatively TRBD1 (6 bases). The CDR3 totals 16 residues. The V gene lost 4 bases and the J gene lost 0 bases, with 16 bases spanning the gap. Germline values: CDR1 SGHRS, CDR2 YFSETQ. CDR3 nucleotides: TGCGCCAGCAGCACGGACAGTACATACATGAACACTGAAGCTTTCTTT. Translated, it gives CASSTDSTYMNTEAFF. Filled out from reference TRBV5-1 and TRBJ1-1, the complete variable domain reads KAGVTQTPRYLIKTRGQQVTLSCSPISGHRSVSWYQQTPGQGLQFLFEYFSETQRNKGNFPGRFSGRQFSNSRSEMNVSTLELGDSALYLCASSTDSTYMNTEAFFGQGTRLTVV.

This clone has only a few counts. The chain couples TRBV19 to TRBJ2-1; tentatively, D is TRBD1 (5 bases). V was cut by 3 bases and J by 6 bases, with 15 bases left in between. The CDR3 consists of 15 residues. Per germline, CDR1 LNHDA and CDR2 SQIVND (reference sequence). CDR3 coding DNA: TGTGCCAGTAGTATCGCCAGGGCGAGTCCCAATGAGCAGTTCTTC. Translated: CASSIARASPNEQFF.

This sequence joins TRBV30 and TRBJ2-7; tentatively, D is TRBD1 (6 bases). The length of the CDR3 is 13 residues. V gave up 3 bases and J gave up 3 bases, with 12 bases separating them. CDR1 and CDR2 (germline): GTSNPN, SVGIG (reference sequence). CDR3 sequence: CAWSWGQNYEQYF. In DNA form, the CDR3 reads TGTGCCTGGAGCTGGGGACAAAACTACGAGCAGTACTTC.

Ten or more counts support this clone. Without the conserved terminal phenylalanine or tryptophan, this CDR3 likely stems from a read error. The DNA is omitted, as the CDR3 cannot be located on it reliably, and the CDR3 follows TCRdb's listing. The CDR3 protein is CSARGSAEI. V gene TRBV20-1 combines with J gene TRBJ1-2. CDR1 DFQATT and CDR2 SNEGSKA come from the germline V gene (reference sequence). The CDR3 contains 9 residues when both ends are counted.

This clone was picked up one time. The CDR3: CASSLRSLQPQHF. DNA of the CDR3: TGTGCCAGCAGCTTACGGTCCCTTCAGCCCCAGCATTTT. The chain carries TRBV7-2 and TRBJ1-5, with D hard to call. Trimming removed 2 bases at V and 6 bases at J, with 8 bases between. The germline V gene encodes CDR1 SGHTA and CDR2 FQGNSA. The CDR3 is made up of 13 amino acids.